The 27 T cell receptor beta chains in this list originate from one sample, sequenced in a study of T cell repertoires in cytomegalovirus infection. TCRdb re-analysed the reads in MiXCR, keeping a single row per CDR3 protein. The data show about 240,000 distinct CDR3 sequences, with more than 9% seen just once and 1.5% to 2% held by the top ten. The source material was PBMCs. Source of these receptors: a human donor in good health (CMV status not recorded). Some clones in this sample may be carry-over from other donors' samples.

Worth noting for this clonotype: A much larger clone sits a single nucleotide away, making a read error possible. The J gene is TRBJ2-1, the V gene TRBV7-2; D not certain. Trimming took off 5 bases at V and 9 bases at J, with 17 bases between the two ends. CDR1 and CDR2 (germline): SGHTA, FQGNSA. This CDR3 spans 14 amino acids. CDR3: CASSPNGPSGEQFF. In DNA, the CDR3 is TGTGCCAGCAGCCCTAACGGGCCCAGTGGTGAGCAGTTCTTC.

This clonotype was counted ten times or more. The chain joins TRBV4-2 to TRBJ1-6; TRBD1 aligns across 9 bases. Germline V CDR1 and CDR2: LGHNA, YNFKEQ. The CDR3 is 16 amino acids. V was pared by 4 bases and J by 7 bases, with 8 bases of the junction left unmatched. The CDR3 DNA reads as TGTGCCAGCAGCCTATCCCCGACAGGGGGAAATTCACCCCTCCACTTT. This gives the protein CASSLSPTGGNSPLHF.

The CDR3 region has the DNA TGCAGTGCTAGAGGGGCGGGGATTGAAGCTTTCTTT. Translating gives CSARGAGIEAFF. The V call is TRBV20-1, the J call TRBJ1-1; no clear D. This CDR3 is 12 amino acids long. Trimming left V 1 base short and J 7 bases short, with 10 bases between. Germline loops: CDR1 DFQATT, CDR2 SNEGSKA (reference sequence).

This clonotype was found many times. This chain links TRBV7-6 with TRBJ2-5; 7 nucleotides agree with TRBD1. Unmatched junction bases numbered 6, after V lost 5 bases and J lost 3 bases. The CDR3 totals 14 residues. Germline assignment: CDR1 SGHVS and CDR2 FNYEAQ. CDR3 sequence: CASSPWQGEETQYF. CDR3 bases: TGTGCCAGCAGCCCCTGGCAGGGGGAAGAGACCCAGTACTTC.

Ten or more counts support this clonotype. DNA for the CDR3: TGTGCCAGCAGCTCCCCGGGACAGGACTACGAGCAGTACTTC. Encoded protein: CASSSPGQDYEQYF. This chain connects TRBV5-5 to TRBJ2-7, with 8 bases aligning to TRBD1. Germline V gene lookup returns CDR1 SGHKS and CDR2 YYEKEE (reference sequence). The trim removed 3 bases at V and 3 bases at J, leaving 5 bases unmatched. CDR3 length equals 14 residues.

This clonotype came up many times. V and J are TRBV6-2 or TRBV6-3 and TRBJ2-5; 12 bases match TRBD1. V dropped 5 bases and J dropped 4; count of bases not matched to a gene: 5. The length of the CDR3 is 15 residues. The germline gives CDR1 MNHEY, CDR2 SVGEGT. CDR3 in DNA: TGTGCCAGCAGTAGGGACAGGGGGCGAATAGAGACCCAGTACTTC. It encodes CASSRDRGRIETQYF.

This clonotype occurred many times. This chain connects TRBV19 to TRBJ2-3; D not certain. The CDR3 extends over 12 amino acids. With 6 bases removed from V and 3 bases from J, the gap between germline ends came to 7 bases. CDR1 is LNHDA, CDR2 SQIVND, per germline (reference sequence). As DNA, the CDR3 is TGTGCCAGTAGAACCGCAACAGATACGCAGTATTTT. This translates into CASRTATDTQYF.

The V call is TRBV19, the J call TRBJ2-7; possibly TRBD1 for D (6 bases). The germline CDR1 and CDR2 sequences are LNHDA and SQIVND (reference sequence). V lost 10 bases and J 0 bases, leaving 13 bases between the germline ends. The length of the CDR3 is 13 residues. This CDR3 is CANTVGASYEQYF. Written as DNA, the CDR3 is TGTGCCAATACCGTGGGGGCCTCCTACGAGCAGTACTTC. The full variable domain, its missing parts supplied by reference TRBV19 and TRBJ2-7, is DGGITQSPKYLFRKEGQNVTLSCEQNLNHDAMYWYRQDPGQGLRLIYYSQIVNDFQKGDIAEGYSVSREKKESFPLTVTSAQKNPTAFYLCANTVGASYEQYFGPGTRLTVT.

Ten or more counts support this clonotype. J is TRBJ2-3 and V is TRBV7-9, with 8 bases aligning to TRBD2. This CDR3 spans 17 amino acids. Germline V CDR1 and CDR2: SEHNR, FQNEAQ (reference sequence). J gave up 5 bases and V 1 base, and 11 bases lay outside the gene matches. This CDR3 is CASSLGSTGGRRDTQYF. CDR3 in DNA: TGTGCCAGCAGCTTAGGATCAACGGGGGGGCGAAGAGATACGCAGTATTTT.

Only a few counts were recorded for this clonotype. This chain connects TRBV5-6 to TRBJ2-5, with no clear D. The CDR3 is made up of 13 amino acids. V lost 2 bases to trimming and J lost 10 bases, with 15 bases between them. Germline V lookup: CDR1 SGHDT, CDR2 YYEEEE. In nucleotides, the CDR3 is TGTGCCAGCAGCTTCGGGCAGTCAAAGGACCAGTACTTC. It translates to CASSFGQSKDQYF.

Concerning this clonotype: A read error may explain this, as a much larger clone is one base away. Because it lacks the conserved phenylalanine or tryptophan at the end, this CDR3 is likely a read error. The gene calls are TRBV12-3 or TRBV12-4 and TRBJ2-7, with TRBD1 matching over 8 bases. The CDR3 totals 16 residues. With V trimmed by 5 bases and J by 0 bases, 9 bases remained unmatched. The CDR3 region is CASSNEDRDSSYEQYS. CDR3 sequence (DNA): TGTGCCAGCAGTAACGAGGACAGGGATTCCTCCTACGAGCAGTACTCC.

This clonotype is a singleton in its sample. This could be a read error, since a much larger clone is one nucleotide away. This chain uses TRBV5-6 with TRBJ2-5, with 10 bases aligning to TRBD2. This CDR3 is built from 16 residues. Germline-derived CDR1 and CDR2 are SGHDT and YYEEEE. CDR3 in amino acids: CDSSFRTSGYEETQYF. The CDR3, as DNA: TGTGACAGCAGCTTCAGGACTAGCGGATATGAAGAGACCCAGTACTTC.

This chain connects TRBV29-1 to TRBJ2-2; 7 nucleotides line up with TRBD2. V shed 6 bases and J 4 bases; nucleotides not matched to a gene: 5. There are 13 residues in the CDR3. Germline V gene lookup returns CDR1 SQVTM and CDR2 ANQGSEA. The CDR3 DNA is TGCAGCGTAGGGAGGGACCCCACCGGGGAGCTGTTTTTT. This sequence encodes CSVGRDPTGELFF.

In its sample, this clonotype was seen many times. The chain combines TRBV4-1 with TRBJ2-6; 7 positions agree with TRBD2. The V gene end was trimmed by 5 bases and the J gene end by 0 bases; junction bases not matched to a gene: 10. Per germline, CDR1 MGHRA and CDR2 YSYEKL. The CDR3 runs to 18 residues. The CDR3 coding sequence is TGCGCCAGCAGCGAGACGGGGGGTAGCGGCTCTGGGGCCAACGTCCTGACTTTC. It specifies CASSETGGSGSGANVLTF.

Only a few counts were recorded for this clonotype. This chain uses TRBV24-1 with TRBJ2-4; 12 bases agree with TRBD1. The germline V gene encodes CDR1 KGHDR and CDR2 SFDVKD. The CDR3 is made up of 15 amino acids. V was clipped by 4 bases and J by 7 bases; unmatched bases: 4. In nucleotides, the CDR3 is TGTGCCACCAGTGACCCGGGACAGGGGGCGAACATTCAGTACTTC. Its protein is CATSDPGQGANIQYF.

V gene TRBV4-3 combines with J gene TRBJ2-3, with a possible D match to TRBD2 (5 bases). This CDR3 is built from 17 residues. CDR1 LGHNA and CDR2 YSLEER come from the germline V gene. Between the trimmed V and J ends, which lost 0 bases and 1 base, there was a span of 14 bases. As DNA, the CDR3 is TGCGCCAGCAGCCAAGAATGGCGAGGGAAGGGCACAGATACGCAGTATTTT. Translation gives CASSQEWRGKGTDTQYF.

This clonotype was observed once. The rearrangement links TRBV7-3 to TRBJ2-1; tentative D call: TRBD2 (5 bases). V lost 5 bases to trimming and J lost 0 bases, with 20 bases between them. Germline V gene data show CDR1 as SGHTA and CDR2 as FQGTGA. This CDR3 contains 18 residues. CDR3 coding DNA: TGTGCCAGCAGCCGTCATGCCCAGCGGACCGGCTCCTACAATGAGCAGTTCTTC. Protein: CASSRHAQRTGSYNEQFF. Based on the CDR3 plus reference TRBV7-3 and TRBJ2-1, the full variable domain is GAGVSQTPSNKVTEKGKYVELRCDPISGHTALYWYRQSLGQGPEFLIYFQGTGAADDSGLPNDRFFAVRPEGSVSTLKIQRTERGDSAVYLCASSRHAQRTGSYNEQFFGPGTRLTVL.

The chain combines TRBV27 with TRBJ1-5, with a possible D match to TRBD1 (5 bases). From germline, CDR1 is MNHEY and CDR2 SMNVEV (reference sequence). This CDR3 spans 13 amino acids. V was trimmed by 5 bases and J by 5 bases, leaving 10 bases between them. This chain's CDR3 is CASSIAGHQPQHF. The CDR3 DNA follows: TGTGCCAGCAGTATAGCAGGGCATCAGCCCCAGCATTTT.

V is TRBV7-9 and J is TRBJ2-2; TRBD2 matches at 7 bases. After removal of 5 bases from V and 0 bases from J, the junction contained 6 bases not matched to a gene. Germline V gives CDR1 SEHNR, CDR2 FQNEAQ (reference sequence). This CDR3 has 16 residues. The CDR3 loop reads CASSQRLASNTGELFF. The CDR3 bases are TGTGCCAGCAGCCAGAGACTAGCCTCGAACACCGGGGAGCTGTTTTTT.

This clonotype occurred many times. V gene TRBV2 combines with J gene TRBJ2-3, with 9 positions matching TRBD2. The germline V gene has CDR1 SNHLY and CDR2 FYNNEI. Trimming took 8 bases from V and 5 from J; bases not matched to a gene: 14. The CDR3 is made up of 16 amino acids. The CDR3 loop is CASRRGDLAGIDTQYF. In DNA, the CDR3 is TGTGCCAGCCGACGGGGAGATCTAGCGGGAATAGATACGCAGTATTTT.

This clonotype was recorded at least ten times. The rearrangement links TRBV7-2 to TRBJ2-3; 14 positions agree with TRBD2. The CDR3 runs to 16 residues. Germline loops: CDR1 SGHTA, CDR2 FQGNSA. With V trimmed by 5 bases and J by 5 bases, 6 bases remained unmatched. This chain's CDR3 is CASSATSGGAIDTQYF. In nucleotides, the CDR3 is TGTGCCAGCAGCGCGACTAGCGGGGGGGCAATAGATACGCAGTATTTT. Filled out from reference TRBV7-2 and TRBJ2-3, the complete variable domain reads GAGVSQSPSNKVTEKGKDVELRCDPISGHTALYWYRQSLGQGLEFLIYFQGNSAPDKSGLPSDRFSAERTGGSVSTLTIQRTQQEDSAVYLCASSATSGGAIDTQYFGPGTRLTVL.

The table lists this clonotype with a few counts. The V gene is TRBV7-2, the J gene TRBJ2-2; unclear D gene. V was cut by 1 base and J by 1 base, with 10 bases left in between. The V gene's germline CDR1 is SGHTA and CDR2 FQGNSA. The CDR3 extends over 16 amino acids. CDR3 DNA sequence: TGTGCCAGCAGCTTAGATTCCGCAGTGAACACCGGGGAGCTGTTTTTT. Amino acid sequence: CASSLDSAVNTGELFF.

This clonotype has ten or more counts. The chain links TRBV5-4 to TRBJ2-7; 7 positions match TRBD1. This CDR3 region has 12 residues. V lost 4 bases, J lost 8 bases, and 6 bases stayed unmatched. Germline CDR1 reads SGHNT; CDR2 reads YYREEE (reference sequence). In nucleotides, the CDR3 is TGTGCCAGCAGCCGCGACAGGGAAAAGCAGTACTTC. Translated, it gives CASSRDREKQYF. Using reference TRBV5-4 and TRBJ2-7 for the parts outside the CDR3, the full variable domain is ETGVTQSPTHLIKTRGQQVTLRCSSQSGHNTVSWYQQALGQGPQFIFQYYREEENGRGNFPPRFSGLQFPNYSSELNVNALELDDSALYLCASSRDREKQYFGPGTRLTVT.

This clonotype appeared many times. The chain combines TRBV7-2 with TRBJ1-4; D may be TRBD1 (6 bases). CDR3 size: 16 residues. V lost 5 bases and J 0 bases, leaving 13 bases between the germline ends. CDR1 SGHTA and CDR2 FQGNSA come from the germline V gene. This CDR3 reads CASSHRDTATNEKLFF. As DNA, the CDR3 is TGTGCCAGCAGCCATCGGGACACCGCAACTAATGAAAAACTGTTTTTT.

This rearrangement joins TRBV20-1 to TRBJ2-7; 8 nucleotides agree with TRBD2. CDR3 length equals 12 residues. Trimming at V came to 6 bases and at J to 2 bases, leaving 3 bases not matched to a gene. Per the germline V gene, CDR1 is DFQATT and CDR2 is SNEGSKA (reference sequence). This chain's CDR3 is CSARAGAYEQYF. The DNA of the CDR3 is TGCAGTGCCCGAGCGGGAGCCTACGAGCAGTACTTC.

This clonotype has only a few counts. The chain employs TRBV6-2 or TRBV6-3 and TRBJ2-7; 8 nucleotides agree with TRBD1. This CDR3 is built from 15 residues. Unmatched junction bases numbered 14, after V lost 10 bases and J lost 3 bases. Germline loops: CDR1 MNHEY, CDR2 SVGEGT. The CDR3 protein is CATVPRQGSSYEQYF. In DNA form, the CDR3 reads TGTGCCACAGTCCCTAGACAGGGGAGCAGCTACGAGCAGTACTTC.

This clonotype has just a few counts. This rearrangement joins TRBV11-3 to TRBJ2-7; 12 bases agree with TRBD1. V was pared by 2 bases and J by 10 bases, with 6 bases of the junction left unmatched. Per the germline V gene, CDR1 is SGHNT and CDR2 is YENEEA. The CDR3 spans 14 residues. In nucleotides, the CDR3 is TGTGCCAGCAGCTTACGGGACAGGGGGCAAGGACAGTACTTC. It encodes CASSLRDRGQGQYF.